The entry below describes one T cell receptor beta chain. Its antigen remains unknown. Gene labels here are mouse ones. The CDR3 extends 4 residues past the end of the read, so its final part is completed from the germline J gene. Investigators isolated RNA and reverse transcribed it into cDNA to act as the sequencing template. Assay: immunoSEQ multiplex PCR; the TCRdb copy retains only in-frame clones and omits some. The sample has over 250,000 clones, none seen only once. This sample is part of a study of CD8+ T cells in alopecia areata. As for the study in general: The graft donors were roughly 6-13-month-old C3H/HeJ mice with spontaneous alopecia, and their skin went to approximately 7-11-week-old female C3H/HeJ mice. Overall study results and limits: Lesional scalp exceeded normal scalp in clonality, especially in alopecia totalis/universalis. Sharing of TCR sequences between patients (possibly for HLA-related reasons) was less clear than in mice. Normal skin contains resident alphabeta T cells, and these are also sequenced in scalp samples.

Cells from pooled cutaneous lymph nodes were sorted by CD4, CD8alpha, NKG2D, NKG2ACE and other markers. V dropped 0 bases and J dropped 1 base, with 5 bases sitting between them. CDR1 and CDR2 (germline): MNHDT, YYDKIL. The CDR3 is 14 amino acids. Input material: CD4+ T cells sorted from a lymph node. The source is a C3H/HeJ mouse with alopecia areata. Mouse strain MHC haplotype: H2-k. The chain links TRBV17 to TRBJ2-3; D is perhaps TRBD2 (5 bases). Partial CDR3 DNA: TGTGCTAGCAGTAGAGACTGGGGTGCAGAA. Its translation is CASSRDWGAE. The CDR3, in full, reads CASSRDWGAETLYF.